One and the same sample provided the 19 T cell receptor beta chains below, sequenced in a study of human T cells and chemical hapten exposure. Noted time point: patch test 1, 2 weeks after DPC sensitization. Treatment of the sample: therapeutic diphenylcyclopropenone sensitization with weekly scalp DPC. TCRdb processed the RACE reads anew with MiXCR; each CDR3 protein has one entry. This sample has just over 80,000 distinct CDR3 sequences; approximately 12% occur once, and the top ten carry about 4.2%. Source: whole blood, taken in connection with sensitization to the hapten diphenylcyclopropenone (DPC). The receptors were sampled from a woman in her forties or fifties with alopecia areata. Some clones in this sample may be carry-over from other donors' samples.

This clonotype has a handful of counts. As DNA, the CDR3 is TGCAGCGTCGACGGCGGTGGAGACAGGGCGTCCTACGAGCAGTACTTC. It codes for CSVDGGGDRASYEQYF. The V gene is TRBV29-1, the J gene TRBJ2-7, with TRBD1 matching 7 bases. CDR1 is SQVTM and CDR2 is ANQGSEA in the germline V gene. The CDR3 spans 16 residues. J gave up 1 base and V 6 bases, and 15 bases lay outside the gene matches.

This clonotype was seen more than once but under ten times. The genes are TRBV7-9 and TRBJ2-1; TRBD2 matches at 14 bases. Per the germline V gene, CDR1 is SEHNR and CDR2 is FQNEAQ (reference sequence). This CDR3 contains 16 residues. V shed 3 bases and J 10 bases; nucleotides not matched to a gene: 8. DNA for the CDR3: TGTGCCAGCAGCTTCGGGACTAGCGGGAGCAGAAGGGAGCAGTTCTTC. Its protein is CASSFGTSGSRREQFF.

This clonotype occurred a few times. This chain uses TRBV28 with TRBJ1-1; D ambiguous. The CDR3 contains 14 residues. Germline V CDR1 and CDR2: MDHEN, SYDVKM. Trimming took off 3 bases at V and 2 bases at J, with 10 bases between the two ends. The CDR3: CASSFGYRNTEAFF. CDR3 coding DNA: TGTGCCAGCAGTTTCGGTTACCGTAACACTGAAGCTTTCTTT.

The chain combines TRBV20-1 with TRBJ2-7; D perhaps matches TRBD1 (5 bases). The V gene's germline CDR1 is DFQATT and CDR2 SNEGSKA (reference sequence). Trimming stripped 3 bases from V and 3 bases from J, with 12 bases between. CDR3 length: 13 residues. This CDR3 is CSARDIRFYEQYF. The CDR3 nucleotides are TGCAGTGCTAGGGACATAAGATTCTACGAGCAGTACTTC.

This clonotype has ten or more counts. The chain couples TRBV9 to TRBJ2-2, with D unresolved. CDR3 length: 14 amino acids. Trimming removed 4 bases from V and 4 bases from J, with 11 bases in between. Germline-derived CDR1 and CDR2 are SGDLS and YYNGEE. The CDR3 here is CASSPHGGTGELFF. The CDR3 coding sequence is TGTGCCAGCAGCCCTCACGGCGGCACCGGGGAGCTGTTTTTT. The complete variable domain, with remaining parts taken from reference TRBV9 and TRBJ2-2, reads DSGVTQTPKHLITATGQRVTLRCSPRSGDLSVYWYQQSLDQGLQFLIQYYNGEERAKGNILERFSAQQFPDLHSELNLSSLELGDSALYFCASSPHGGTGELFFGEGSRLTVL.

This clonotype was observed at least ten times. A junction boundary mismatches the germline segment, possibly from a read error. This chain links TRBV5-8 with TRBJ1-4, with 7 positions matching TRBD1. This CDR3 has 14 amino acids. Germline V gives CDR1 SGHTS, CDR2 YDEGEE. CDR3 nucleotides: TGTGCCAGCACCTTGGGACAGAGTAATGAAAAACTGTTTTTT. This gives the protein CASTLGQSNEKLFF.

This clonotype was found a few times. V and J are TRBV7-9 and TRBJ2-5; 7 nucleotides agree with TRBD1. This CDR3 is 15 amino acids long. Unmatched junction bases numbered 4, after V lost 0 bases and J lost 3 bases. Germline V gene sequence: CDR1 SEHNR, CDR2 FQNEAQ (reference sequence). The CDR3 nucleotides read TGTGCCAGCAGCTTAGCCACAGGGGAGAAAGAGACCCAGTACTTC. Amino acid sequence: CASSLATGEKETQYF.

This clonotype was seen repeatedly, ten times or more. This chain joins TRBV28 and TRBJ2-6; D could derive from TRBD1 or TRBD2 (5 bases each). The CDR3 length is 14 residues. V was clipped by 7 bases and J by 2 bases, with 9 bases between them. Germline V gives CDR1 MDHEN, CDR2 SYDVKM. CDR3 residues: CASMRGTGANVLTF. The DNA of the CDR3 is TGTGCCAGCATGAGGGGCACTGGGGCCAACGTCCTGACTTTC. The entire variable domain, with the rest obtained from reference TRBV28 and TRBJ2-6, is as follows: DVKVTQSSRYLVKRTGEKVFLECVQDMDHENMFWYRQDPGLGLRLIYFSYDVKMKEKGDIPEGYSVSREKKERFSLILESASTNQTSMYLCASMRGTGANVLTFGAGSRLTVL.

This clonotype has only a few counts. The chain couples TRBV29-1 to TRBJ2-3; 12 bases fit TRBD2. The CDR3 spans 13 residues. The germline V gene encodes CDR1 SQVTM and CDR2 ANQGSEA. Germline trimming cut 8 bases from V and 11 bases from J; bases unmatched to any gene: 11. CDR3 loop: CSFGLAGNGEQYF. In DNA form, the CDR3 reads TGCAGCTTTGGACTAGCGGGGAACGGAGAGCAGTATTTT.

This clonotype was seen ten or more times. The CDR3 reads CASSLGTSGRQYNEQFF. The CDR3 DNA reads as TGTGCCAGCAGCTTAGGGACTAGCGGGAGGCAGTACAATGAGCAGTTCTTC. The chain joins TRBV7-2 to TRBJ2-1; 14 nucleotides align to TRBD2. The J segment lost 4 bases and the V segment lost 1 base, leaving 3 bases of the junction unmatched. CDR1 is SGHTA and CDR2 is FQGNSA in the germline V gene. This CDR3 region has 17 residues.

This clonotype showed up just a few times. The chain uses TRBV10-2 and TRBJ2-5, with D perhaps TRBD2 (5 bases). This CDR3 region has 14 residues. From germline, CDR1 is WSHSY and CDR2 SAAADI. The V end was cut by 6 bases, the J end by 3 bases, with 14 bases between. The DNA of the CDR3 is TGCGCCAGCAGAGAGGGAATCCTAAAAGAGACCCAGTACTTC. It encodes CASREGILKETQYF.

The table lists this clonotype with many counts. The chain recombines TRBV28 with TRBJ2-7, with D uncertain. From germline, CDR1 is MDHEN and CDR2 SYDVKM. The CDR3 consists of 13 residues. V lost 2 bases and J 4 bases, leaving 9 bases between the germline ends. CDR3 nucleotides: TGTGCCAGCAGTTTAAGGTCTTTGTACGAGCAGTACTTC. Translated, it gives CASSLRSLYEQYF.

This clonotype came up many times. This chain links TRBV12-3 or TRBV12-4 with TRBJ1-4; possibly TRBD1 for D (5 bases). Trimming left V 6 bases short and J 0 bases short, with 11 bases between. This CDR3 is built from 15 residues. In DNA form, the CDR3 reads TGTGCCAGCAGGGCGGGGCTCGCAACTAATGAAAAACTGTTTTTT. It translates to CASRAGLATNEKLFF.

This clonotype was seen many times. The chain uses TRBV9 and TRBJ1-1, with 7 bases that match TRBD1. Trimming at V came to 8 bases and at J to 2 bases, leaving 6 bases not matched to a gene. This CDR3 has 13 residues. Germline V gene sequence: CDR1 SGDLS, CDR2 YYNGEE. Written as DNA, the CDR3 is TGTGCCAGTCGAGGGGGCCTTAACACTGAAGCTTTCTTT. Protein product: CASRGGLNTEAFF. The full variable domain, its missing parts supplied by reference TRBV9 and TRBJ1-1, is DSGVTQTPKHLITATGQRVTLRCSPRSGDLSVYWYQQSLDQGLQFLIQYYNGEERAKGNILERFSAQQFPDLHSELNLSSLELGDSALYFCASRGGLNTEAFFGQGTRLTVV.

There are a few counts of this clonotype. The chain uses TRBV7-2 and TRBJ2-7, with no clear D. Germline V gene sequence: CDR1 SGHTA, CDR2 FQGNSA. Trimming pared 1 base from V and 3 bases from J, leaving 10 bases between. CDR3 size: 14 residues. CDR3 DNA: TGTGCCAGCAGCTTAGTTTCGTCAGGCTACGAGCAGTACTTC. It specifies CASSLVSSGYEQYF. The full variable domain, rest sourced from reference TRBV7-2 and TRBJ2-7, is GAGVSQSPSNKVTEKGKDVELRCDPISGHTALYWYRQSLGQGLEFLIYFQGNSAPDKSGLPSDRFSAERTGGSVSTLTIQRTQQEDSAVYLCASSLVSSGYEQYFGPGTRLTVT.

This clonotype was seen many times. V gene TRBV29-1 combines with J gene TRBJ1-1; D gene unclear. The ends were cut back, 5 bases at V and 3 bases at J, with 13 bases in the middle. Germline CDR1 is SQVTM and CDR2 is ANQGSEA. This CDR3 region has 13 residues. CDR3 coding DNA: TGCAGCGTTTTAATGGGGAGCTACACTGAAGCTTTCTTT. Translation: CSVLMGSYTEAFF.

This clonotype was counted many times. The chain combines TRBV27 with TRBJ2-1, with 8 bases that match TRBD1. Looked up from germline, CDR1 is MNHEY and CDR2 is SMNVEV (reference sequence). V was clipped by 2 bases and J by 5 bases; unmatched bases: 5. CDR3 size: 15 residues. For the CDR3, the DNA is TGTGCCAGCAGTTTACTGGACAGGGACAACAATGAGCAGTTCTTC. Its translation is CASSLLDRDNNEQFF.

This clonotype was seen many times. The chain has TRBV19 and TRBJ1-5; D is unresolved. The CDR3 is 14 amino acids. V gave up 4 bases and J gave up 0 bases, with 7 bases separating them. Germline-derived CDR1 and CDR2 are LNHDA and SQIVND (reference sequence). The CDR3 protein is CASSNRNSNQPQHF. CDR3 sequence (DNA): TGTGCCAGTAGTAACCGAAATAGCAATCAGCCCCAGCATTTT.

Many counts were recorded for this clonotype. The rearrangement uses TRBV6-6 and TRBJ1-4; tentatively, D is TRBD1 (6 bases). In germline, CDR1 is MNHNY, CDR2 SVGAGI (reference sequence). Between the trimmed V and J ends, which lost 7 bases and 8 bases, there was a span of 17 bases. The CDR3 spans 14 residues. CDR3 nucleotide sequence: TGTGCCAGCACCAACGCCGGGACACTAGAAAAACTGTTTTTT. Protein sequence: CASTNAGTLEKLFF.